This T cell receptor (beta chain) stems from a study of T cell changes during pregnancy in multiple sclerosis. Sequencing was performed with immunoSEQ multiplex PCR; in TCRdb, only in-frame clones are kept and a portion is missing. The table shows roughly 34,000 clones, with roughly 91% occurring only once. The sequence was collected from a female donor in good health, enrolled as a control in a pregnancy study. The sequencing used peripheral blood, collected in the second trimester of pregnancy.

The DNA of the CDR3 is TGTGCCAGCAGCCCCGACAGGGTGAGGTCGAACTATGGCTACACCTTC. The encoded protein is CASSPDRVRSNYGYTF. The chain combines TRBV27 with TRBJ1-2, with 7 bases identical to TRBD1. Losses at the gene ends were 6 bases for V and 2 bases for J; bases not matched to a gene: 12. The CDR3 is 16 residues long. Germline CDR1 MNHEY, CDR2 SMNVEV (reference sequence).